Following are 8 T cell receptor beta chains from one sample sequenced in a study of blood T cell repertoires in COVID-19. Some clones are missing from TCRdb's copy, which holds only in-frame ones; the method was immunoSEQ multiplex PCR. The sample shows about 210,000 clones, about 76% of them seen only once. Sequenced: PBMCs or T cells enriched from blood (not recorded which). The receptor source for this set is a woman aged 45-60 years with acute COVID-19.

V usage is TRBV6-5 and J usage is TRBJ2-3; 7 bases line up with TRBD2. Per germline, CDR1 MNHEY and CDR2 SVGAGI. This CDR3 is 12 amino acids long. Losses at the gene ends were 6 bases for V and 7 bases for J; bases not matched to a gene: 4. The CDR3 DNA reads TGTGCCAGCAGGCCCGGGACTAATACGCAGTATTTT. It codes for CASRPGTNTQYF.

The rearrangement joins TRBV11-2 to TRBJ2-2; a possible D gene is TRBD1 (6 bases). The CDR3 spans 13 residues. Germline lookup yields CDR1 SGHAT and CDR2 FQNNGV. Deletions cut 5 bases from V and 3 bases from J, with 7 bases between. CDR3 nucleotides: TGTGCCAGCAGCCGGACAGACACCGGGGAGCTGTTTTTT. Encoded protein: CASSRTDTGELFF.

The gene calls are TRBV18 and TRBJ1-1; D remains unclear. The germline V gene has CDR1 KGHSH and CDR2 LQKENI. Between the trimmed V and J ends, which lost 4 bases and 2 bases, there was a span of 8 bases. CDR3 length: 13 residues. The CDR3 DNA reads as TGTGCCAGCTCACTTTCCAGTAACACTGAAGCTTTCTTT. This gives the protein CASSLSSNTEAFF. Complete variable domain (other parts from reference TRBV18 and TRBJ1-1): NAGVMQNPRHLVRRRGQEARLRCSPMKGHSHVYWYRQLPEEGLKFMVYLQKENIIDESGMPKERFSAEFPKEGPSILRIQQVVRGDSAAYFCASSLSSNTEAFFGQGTRLTVV.

The chain has TRBV4-3 and TRBJ1-2; 8 positions agree with TRBD1. The germline gives CDR1 LGHNA, CDR2 YSLEER. This CDR3 has 15 amino acids. The V segment lost 3 bases and the J segment 6 bases; nucleotides outside the gene matches: 9. The CDR3 DNA reads TGCGCCAGCAGCCAGAGCGGACAGGGCGGTGATGGCTACACCTTC. Encoded protein: CASSQSGQGGDGYTF.

The chain combines TRBV19 with TRBJ1-2; D is unclear. Per germline, CDR1 LNHDA and CDR2 SQIVND (reference sequence). The V gene lost 9 bases and the J gene lost 7 bases, with 9 bases spanning the gap. The CDR3 is 10 amino acids. This CDR3 is CASWRAGYTF. Written as DNA, the CDR3 is TGTGCCAGCTGGAGGGCTGGCTACACCTTC.

CDR3 region: CASSSRMNTEAFF. The CDR3 DNA follows: TGTGCCAGCAGTTCCAGAATGAACACTGAAGCTTTCTTT. The V and J genes are TRBV27 and TRBJ1-1; D is undetermined. The germline gives CDR1 MNHEY, CDR2 SMNVEV (reference sequence). The V gene lost 4 bases and the J gene lost 0 bases, with 6 bases spanning the gap. The CDR3 sequence is 13 residues long.

The chain joins TRBV7-3 to TRBJ2-2; perhaps TRBD2 as D (6 bases). CDR1 is SGHTA, CDR2 FQGTGA, per germline. Trimming removed 7 bases from V and 6 bases from J, with 12 bases in between. The CDR3 is made up of 13 amino acids. As DNA, the CDR3 is TGTGCCAGCAACAACGGAGGGTCCGGGGAGCTGTTTTTT. It specifies CASNNGGSGELFF.

This clone was found once. The rearrangement joins TRBV7-2 to TRBJ2-7, with 10 nucleotides matching TRBD2. The CDR3 has 17 residues. Germline CDR1 and CDR2: SGHTA and FQGNSA. The trim removed 1 base at V and 6 bases at J, leaving 12 bases unmatched. The CDR3 loop is CASSLVALAGVSVEQYF. CDR3 sequence (DNA): TGTGCCAGCAGCTTAGTTGCCCTAGCGGGAGTAAGCGTCGAGCAGTACTTC.